The source of this T cell receptor (beta chain) is a study of T cell repertoires in ileal Crohn's disease. Some clones are missing from TCRdb's copy, which holds only in-frame ones; the method was immunoSEQ multiplex PCR. In the table there are about 62,000 clones, around nine tenths of which are singletons. V lost 7 bases and J 6 bases, leaving 16 bases between the germline ends. The CDR3 loop spans 14 amino acids. The germline V gene encodes CDR1 MNHNS and CDR2 SASEGT. Indicated time point: neoterminal ileum biopsy at postoperative endoscopy, about 6 months after surgery. J is TRBJ2-4 and V is TRBV6-1; tentatively, D is TRBD2 (6 bases). Sequencing was performed on ileal tissue. The clonotype originates from an adult with Crohn's disease. The CDR3 bases are TGTGCCAGCACCGAGGAGGGGCCCTCAAACATTCAGTACTTC. Protein product: CASTEEGPSNIQYF.